A single sample gave rise to the 26 T cell receptor beta chains below, sequenced in a study of blood T cell repertoires in COVID-19. Clones were read by immunoSEQ multiplex PCR, and TCRdb kept only the in-frame ones, dropping some. The table includes approximately 290,000 clones, approximately 85% detected once. The sample comprised PBMCs or T cells enriched from blood (not recorded which). The receptors originated from a woman in her 30s who had recovered from COVID-19.

This clone occurred a few times. V is TRBV19 and J is TRBJ1-1, with a tentative D call TRBD1 (6 bases). The CDR3 totals 15 residues. Per the germline V gene, CDR1 is LNHDA and CDR2 is SQIVND (reference sequence). V lost 3 bases and J 3 bases, leaving 14 bases between the germline ends. The CDR3 loop is CASSIVQGPYTEAFF. The CDR3 region has the DNA TGTGCCAGTAGTATCGTCCAGGGGCCTTACACTGAAGCTTTCTTT.

The J gene is TRBJ2-1, the V gene TRBV3-1 (or the pseudogene TRBV3-2); 11 nucleotides line up with TRBD2. Germline CDR1 is LGHDT and CDR2 is YNNKEL (reference sequence). J gave up 6 bases and V 5 bases, and 6 bases lay outside the gene matches. The CDR3 is 15 amino acids. In DNA form, the CDR3 reads TGTGCCAGCAGCTCGCATAGCGGGGGGGCCAATGAGCAGTTCTTC. Its translation is CASSSHSGGANEQFF.

This chain joins TRBV20-1 and TRBJ1-1; D remains ambiguous. This CDR3 contains 11 residues. V lost 4 bases and J lost 2, with 5 bases in between. The germline V gene has CDR1 DFQATT and CDR2 SNEGSKA (reference sequence). The CDR3 sequence is CSATYNTEAFF. CDR3 sequence (DNA): TGCAGTGCTACCTACAACACTGAAGCTTTCTTT.

CDR3 coding DNA: TGCGCCAGCAGCTTAGCAAACGACAGGGCAGGTGGTTCACCCCTCCACTTT. It encodes CASSLANDRAGGSPLHF. The rearrangement joins TRBV5-1 to TRBJ1-6; 7 positions agree with TRBD1. The CDR3 length is 17 residues. Germline V gene lookup returns CDR1 SGHRS and CDR2 YFSETQ. With 2 bases clipped from V and 9 bases from J, the junction kept 14 bases outside the gene matches.

The CDR3 loop reads CASSGRSSYEQYF. CDR3 coding DNA: TGTGCCAGCAGTGGACGGAGCTCCTACGAGCAGTACTTC. This chain links TRBV2 with TRBJ2-7; no reliable D call. V was clipped by 4 bases and J by 0 bases, with 7 bases between them. The CDR3 spans 13 residues. Germline CDR1 SNHLY, CDR2 FYNNEI. Full variable domain (outside the CDR3, taken from reference TRBV2 and TRBJ2-7): EPEVTQTPSHQVTQMGQEVILRCVPISNHLYFYWYRQILGQKVEFLVSFYNNEISEKSEIFDDQFSVERPDGSNFTLKIRSTKLEDSAMYFCASSGRSSYEQYFGPGTRLTVT.

This chain connects TRBV3-1 (or the pseudogene TRBV3-2) to TRBJ1-2; a possible D gene is TRBD1 (6 bases). The CDR3 contains 12 residues. Germline-derived CDR1 and CDR2 are LGHDT and YNNKEL (reference sequence). V lost 5 bases and J lost 7, with 11 bases in between. The CDR3 DNA follows: TGTGCCAGCAGCGGAGGGGGGGGTGGCTACACCTTC. This sequence encodes CASSGGGGGYTF.

The chain uses TRBV28 and TRBJ2-5, with TRBD2 as a possible D gene (5 bases). The CDR3 totals 15 residues. The germline gives CDR1 MDHEN, CDR2 SYDVKM. The V and J ends lost 5 bases and 1 base respectively, with 14 bases between them. The CDR3: CASSRPEAGQETQYF. The DNA for the CDR3 is TGTGCCAGCAGTCGCCCGGAGGCGGGCCAAGAGACCCAGTACTTC.

The chain has TRBV27 and TRBJ2-1; 12 nucleotides agree with TRBD2. Germline-derived CDR1 and CDR2 are MNHEY and SMNVEV (reference sequence). V gave up 5 bases and J gave up 2 bases; unmatched junction bases: 1. The CDR3 covers 15 residues. The CDR3 reads CASSLAGGTYNEQFF. CDR3 DNA: TGTGCCAGCAGTCTAGCGGGAGGGACCTACAATGAGCAGTTCTTC.

The gene calls are TRBV2 and TRBJ2-3; D is uncertain. V gave up 2 bases and J gave up 4 bases, with 7 bases separating them. CDR3 length: 13 amino acids. Germline V CDR1 and CDR2: SNHLY, FYNNEI. The CDR3: CASSEPRADTQYF. Here the CDR3 DNA reads TGTGCCAGCAGTGAACCCCGGGCAGATACGCAGTATTTT.

V and J are TRBV9 and TRBJ2-7, with D possibly TRBD2 on 7 matching bases. The CDR3 contains 13 residues. The germline V gene encodes CDR1 SGDLS and CDR2 YYNGEE. Deletions cut 4 bases from V and 5 bases from J, with 13 bases between. CDR3 DNA: TGTGCCAGCAGCCTCTCCGGGGGGCACGAGCAGTACTTC. Translated, it gives CASSLSGGHEQYF.

This chain joins TRBV6-5 and TRBJ2-7; possible D gene TRBD1, 5 bases. V was pared by 0 bases and J by 5 bases, with 11 bases between. The germline CDR1 and CDR2 sequences are MNHEY and SVGAGI. The CDR3 covers 14 residues. CDR3 sequence reads: CASSYSKGFDEQYF. Here the CDR3 DNA reads TGTGCCAGCAGTTACTCGAAGGGGTTCGACGAGCAGTACTTC.

This clone was counted a few times. The V gene is TRBV9, the J gene TRBJ2-3, with D unclear. Trimming took off 0 bases at V and 5 bases at J, with 4 bases between the two ends. This CDR3 is 12 amino acids long. Germline-derived CDR1 and CDR2 are SGDLS and YYNGEE. The DNA for the CDR3 is TGTGCCAGCAGCGTAGTCAAAGATACGCAGTATTTT. Protein sequence: CASSVVKDTQYF.

Only a few counts were recorded for this clone. The chain uses TRBV19 and TRBJ2-2, with 7 bases aligning to TRBD1. CDR1 and CDR2 (germline): LNHDA, SQIVND (reference sequence). CDR3 length: 15 amino acids. V lost 5 bases, J lost 7 bases, and 10 bases stayed unmatched. This CDR3 reads CASSQRQGWIGELFF. CDR3 nucleotides: TGTGCCAGTAGTCAAAGACAGGGATGGATCGGGGAGCTGTTTTTT.

The V gene is TRBV27, the J gene TRBJ2-7; a weak D match, TRBD1 (5 bases). The CDR3 is 14 residues long. The V and J ends lost 4 bases and 3 bases respectively, with 13 bases between them. The germline V gene has CDR1 MNHEY and CDR2 SMNVEV (reference sequence). CDR3 protein: CASSWSGALYEQYF. CDR3 sequence (DNA): TGTGCCAGCAGTTGGTCTGGGGCCCTCTACGAGCAGTACTTC.

About this clone: The sample carries other DNA sequences with the same CDR3. The genes are TRBV19 and TRBJ1-1, with D unclear. Germline-derived CDR1 and CDR2 are LNHDA and SQIVND (reference sequence). The CDR3 consists of 13 residues. V was shortened by 2 bases and J by 1 base, with 5 bases between the two germline ends. Here the CDR3 DNA reads TGTGCCAGTAGTATATACAGGAACACTGAAGCTTTCTTT. Translation: CASSIYRNTEAFF.

The chain combines TRBV7-3 with TRBJ1-1; tentatively, D is TRBD1 (5 bases). V gave up 2 bases and J gave up 0 bases, with 7 bases separating them. CDR3 length: 14 amino acids. CDR1 and CDR2 from the germline V gene are SGHTA and FQGTGA. CDR3 loop: CASSLQGMNTEAFF. DNA of the CDR3: TGTGCCAGCAGCTTACAGGGAATGAACACTGAAGCTTTCTTT. Supplemented by reference TRBV7-3 and TRBJ1-1, the full variable domain reads GAGVSQTPSNKVTEKGKYVELRCDPISGHTALYWYRQSLGQGPEFLIYFQGTGAADDSGLPNDRFFAVRPEGSVSTLKIQRTERGDSAVYLCASSLQGMNTEAFFGQGTRLTVV.

This clone appeared a few times. The chain has TRBV7-6 and TRBJ2-1; TRBD2 aligns across 8 bases. J gave up 15 bases and V 3 bases, and 19 bases lay outside the gene matches. CDR3 length: 16 residues. Looked up from germline, CDR1 is SGHVS and CDR2 is FNYEAQ. CDR3 DNA sequence: TGTGCCAGCAGCTTTTTGGGGAGTACTAGCGGCCTTGGTGTGTTCTTC. This encodes CASSFLGSTSGLGVFF. The full variable domain, rest sourced from reference TRBV7-6 and TRBJ2-1, is GAGVSQSPRYKVTKRGQDVALRCDPISGHVSLYWYRQALGQGPEFLTYFNYEAQQDKSGLPNDRFSAERPEGSISTLTIQRTEQRDSAMYRCASSFLGSTSGLGVFFGPGTRLTVL.

V is TRBV4-2 and J is TRBJ2-7; tentatively, D is TRBD1 (5 bases). The CDR3 runs to 16 residues. The V gene's germline CDR1 is LGHNA and CDR2 YNFKEQ. Trimming removed 1 base from V and 2 bases from J, with 15 bases in between. As DNA, the CDR3 is TGTGCCAGCAGCCAAGCTGGGGTCGGCAGGGCCTACGAGCAGTACTTC. This encodes CASSQAGVGRAYEQYF.

The chain has TRBV7-9 and TRBJ2-6; TRBD2 matches 7 bases. V trimming: 4 bases; J trimming: 8 bases; junction bases outside the gene matches: 14. Germline CDR1 reads SEHNR; CDR2 reads FQNEAQ (reference sequence). This CDR3 comprises 17 residues. In DNA form, the CDR3 reads TGTGCCAGCAGCTCTACCCGCTCCGTGCGGGGGACCAACGTCCTGACTTTC. Translation: CASSSTRSVRGTNVLTF.

The chain uses TRBV7-8 and TRBJ2-7; D call uncertain. V lost 0 bases to trimming and J lost 1 base, with 19 bases between them. Germline CDR1 SGHVS, CDR2 FQNEAQ. CDR3 length: 18 residues. The CDR3 reads CASSLALSRLGQSYEQYF. As DNA, the CDR3 is TGTGCCAGCAGCTTAGCGCTTTCTAGGCTCGGTCAGTCCTACGAGCAGTACTTC.

V gene TRBV20-1 combines with J gene TRBJ1-1, with D tentatively TRBD1 (6 bases). CDR1 and CDR2 (germline): DFQATT, SNEGSKA (reference sequence). Trimming removed 6 bases from V and 7 bases from J, with 12 bases in between. The CDR3 has 11 residues. The CDR3 nucleotides are TGCAGTGCCCGTACAGGGTATGAAGCTTTCTTT. It translates to CSARTGYEAFF.

J is TRBJ2-3 and V is TRBV9; the D is unclear. Per germline, CDR1 SGDLS and CDR2 YYNGEE. The ends were cut back, 3 bases at V and 4 bases at J, with 15 bases in the middle. This CDR3 spans 15 amino acids. The CDR3 DNA reads TGTGCCAGCAGCGCATTCGGTGGTCAGGCAGATACGCAGTATTTT. Protein product: CASSAFGGQADTQYF.

The rearrangement joins TRBV3-1 (or the pseudogene TRBV3-2) to TRBJ2-2; 11 nucleotides align to TRBD1. The germline V gene has CDR1 LGHDT and CDR2 YNNKEL (reference sequence). J lost 6 bases, V lost 6 bases, and 21 bases had no gene match. The CDR3 runs to 20 residues. The CDR3 DNA reads as TGTGCCAGCAGGCAGAGCATTTACCGGGACAGGGGGGTTTGGGCCGGGGAGCTGTTTTTT. As protein: CASRQSIYRDRGVWAGELFF.

The genes are TRBV9 and TRBJ1-6; D uncertain. This CDR3 has 15 residues. Germline V gene sequence: CDR1 SGDLS, CDR2 YYNGEE. The V end lost 0 bases, the J end lost 4 bases, and 8 bases lay between the germline ends. CDR3 bases: TGTGCCAGCAGCGTAGGGCCAGTTTATAATTCACCCCTCCACTTT. Its translation: CASSVGPVYNSPLHF. Full variable domain (missing parts from reference TRBV9 and TRBJ1-6): DSGVTQTPKHLITATGQRVTLRCSPRSGDLSVYWYQQSLDQGLQFLIQYYNGEERAKGNILERFSAQQFPDLHSELNLSSLELGDSALYFCASSVGPVYNSPLHFGNGTRLTVT.

The gene calls are TRBV18 and TRBJ1-1; 7 nucleotides agree with TRBD1. CDR3 length equals 15 residues. The V and J ends lost 4 bases and 6 bases, in that order; junction bases with no gene match: 11. Germline-derived CDR1 and CDR2 are KGHSH and LQKENI. Written as DNA, the CDR3 is TGTGCCAGCTCACTGGGGGCACAGGGGTCGGCTGAAGCTTTCTTT. This encodes CASSLGAQGSAEAFF.

The chain links TRBV7-2 to TRBJ2-3, with 12 bases fitting TRBD2. This CDR3 has 16 residues. The V segment lost 5 bases and the J segment 4 bases; nucleotides outside the gene matches: 7. CDR1 is SGHTA and CDR2 is FQGNSA in the germline V gene. The CDR3 loop is CASSPILAGGADTQYF. CDR3 in DNA: TGTGCCAGCAGCCCGATACTAGCGGGGGGTGCAGATACGCAGTATTTT. Looking up the rest from reference TRBV7-2 and TRBJ2-3 gives the full variable domain: GAGVSQSPSNKVTEKGKDVELRCDPISGHTALYWYRQSLGQGLEFLIYFQGNSAPDKSGLPSDRFSAERTGGSVSTLTIQRTQQEDSAVYLCASSPILAGGADTQYFGPGTRLTVL.